The subject of this entry is one TCR beta chain. Its antigen is undetermined. The data were obtained in a study of T cell responses to AZD1222 COVID-19 vaccine. Overall study: Pooled together were second doses at about 4 or about 12 weeks. Study-wide results and limits: Samples come after the peak T cell response, not at day 14.

The method was immunoSEQ multiplex PCR; TCRdb's version includes in-frame clones alone and lacks a portion of them. Counted here are around 100,000 clones, around 95% occurring once; the ten biggest clones make up 2.2%. J lost 1 base, V lost 8 bases, and 2 bases had no gene match. Germline CDR1 is SEHNR and CDR2 is FQNEAQ (reference sequence). This CDR3 contains 13 residues. The chain uses TRBV7-9 and TRBJ2-1; 7 bases line up with TRBD2. Sequences were derived from peripheral blood, sampled on day 0 of AZD1222 vaccination. The clonotype was recovered from an adult in good health. CDR3 in DNA: TGTGCCAGCCCCGGGGGGTCCTACAATGAGCAGTTCTTC. Amino acids: CASPGGSYNEQFF.